Listed below are T cell receptor beta chains from one sample, sequenced in a study of CD8+ T cells in alopecia areata. The data were produced by immunoSEQ multiplex PCR, yet TCRdb's version contains in-frame clones alone and is incomplete. Among under 350,000 clones listed, nearly 60% were seen once. The sample consisted of CD4+ T cells sorted from blood, taken at week 24, from a patient treated with tofacitinib. Receptor source: a human donor with alopecia areata. CDR3s include the opening cysteine and the closing phenylalanine or tryptophan. A D gene is named only where the DNA matches it firmly. Clone size is shown for a subset of rows, as once, few, many or a class of expanded clone.

TRBV4-1	-	-	TRBJ2-1	CASSPNYISENEQFF	TGCGCCAGCAGTCCTAACTACATCTCAGAGAATGAGCAGTTCTTC
TRBV5-1	once	-	TRBJ1-1	CASSLRGDPNTEAFF	TGCGCCAGCAGCTTGCGGGGGGACCCGAACACTGAAGCTTTCTTT
TRBV6-5	-	-	TRBJ1-2	CASSYPGTFGYTF	TGTGCCAGCAGTTACCCCGGGACTTTCGGCTACACCTTC
TRBV5-1	few	TRBD1	TRBJ1-1	CASSLGQGHTEAFF	TGCGCCAGCAGCTTGGGACAGGGCCACACTGAAGCTTTCTTT
TRBV21-1	-	-	TRBJ2-7	CASSNYHRGSYEQYF	TGTGCCAGCAGCAATTACCACAGAGGGTCCTACGAGCAGTACTTC
TRBV4-2	few	-	TRBJ2-7	CASSQGVTGGFYEQYF	TGTGCCAGCAGCCAGGGGGTGACGGGGGGCTTTTACGAGCAGTACTTC
TRBV28	-	-	TRBJ2-3	CASSFGGPGTDTQYF	TGTGCCAGCAGTTTCGGGGGACCGGGCACAGATACGCAGTATTTT
TRBV7-2	many	-	TRBJ2-5	CASSTGPQETQYF	TGTGCCAGCAGCACCGGACCCCAAGAGACCCAGTACTTC
TRBV4-2	-	-	TRBJ1-2	CASSRDGLNYGYTF	TGTGCCAGCAGCCGGGACGGCCTTAACTATGGCTACACCTTC
TRBV4-1	-	TRBD1	TRBJ2-4	CASSQVPSRGHQPNIQYF	TGCGCCAGCAGCCAAGTCCCGAGCAGGGGGCACCAACCTAACATTCAGTACTTC
TRBV5-6	once	-	TRBJ1-1	CASSPRGVGTEAFF	TGTGCCAGCAGCCCCCGCGGGGTTGGCACTGAAGCTTTCTTT
TRBV30	-	-	TRBJ2-3	CAWSVRDTQYF	TGTGCCTGGAGTGTACGCGATACGCAGTATTTT
TRBV7-2	-	-	TRBJ2-3	CASSLVGGGGTQYF	TGTGCCAGCAGCTTAGTGGGGGGAGGAGGTACGCAGTATTTT
TRBV5-1	-	-	TRBJ2-2	CASSVLGQNTGELFF	TGCGCCAGCAGCGTACTGGGACAGAACACCGGGGAGCTGTTTTTT
TRBV27	few	-	TRBJ2-5	CASSPAPGGTQYF	TGTGCCAGCAGTCCCGCGCCGGGCGGGACCCAGTACTTC
TRBV7-2	few	TRBD2	TRBJ2-3	CASRPSSGGADTQYF	TGTGCCAGCAGACCGTCTAGCGGGGGGGCAGATACGCAGTATTTT
TRBV7-2	few	-	TRBJ2-1	CASTPDGGRYNEQFF	TGTGCCAGCACGCCAGACGGGGGGCGATACAATGAGCAGTTCTTC
TRBV6-5	-	-	TRBJ1-1	CASKRDTEAFF	TGTGCCAGCAAGAGGGACACTGAAGCTTTCTTT
TRBV11-3	-	-	TRBJ2-5	CASSLGRGETQYF	TGTGCCAGCAGCTTAGGAAGAGGAGAGACCCAGTACTTC
TRBV10-1	few	-	TRBJ1-1	CASSGEPRQEGYTEAFF	TGCGCCAGCAGTGGAGAACCGCGACAGGAGGGGTACACTGAAGCTTTCTTT
TRBV2	-	TRBD1	TRBJ1-2	CASSYKGGDGYTF	TGTGCCAGCAGTTATAAAGGGGGCGATGGCTACACCTTC
TRBV29-1	-	TRBD1	TRBJ2-2	CSVGGQGSTGELFF	TGCAGCGTGGGGGGACAGGGGTCCACCGGGGAGCTGTTTTTT